The 23 T cell receptor beta chains presented below share a single source sample, sequenced in a study of T-cell memory formation after mild COVID-19. Each CDR3 protein gets one entry after TCRdb re-called the 5' RACE reads with MiXCR. The sample lists about 200,000 distinct CDR3 sequences, 15% to 20% seen once, with 2% to 3% in the top ten. The sample comprised PBMCs or a T cell subset sorted from them (not recorded which). The receptors originated from an adult woman who had mild COVID-19 (a few samples of this study predate the infection). Cell type and time point are not known.

This clonotype was observed once. CDR3 DNA sequence: TGCGCCAGCAGCTTGCGTCCGCCGGACACTAGCACAGATACGCAGTATTTT. Protein: CASSLRPPDTSTDTQYF. The chain links TRBV5-1 to TRBJ2-3; perhaps TRBD1 as D (5 bases). Trimming stripped 1 base from V and 0 bases from J, with 15 bases between. The CDR3 length is 17 residues. Germline V gene data show CDR1 as SGHRS and CDR2 as YFSETQ.

The rearrangement uses TRBV2 and TRBJ2-7, with D perhaps TRBD1 or TRBD2 (5 bases each). Trimming took off 11 bases at V and 3 bases at J, with 20 bases between the two ends. Germline CDR1 is SNHLY and CDR2 is FYNNEI. CDR3 length: 14 amino acids. CDR3 DNA sequence: TGTGCCGTCACTAACAGGTCGGGGAACTACGAGCAGTACTTC. This sequence encodes CAVTNRSGNYEQYF.

Worth noting for this clonotype: At one of its ends the junction is not consistent with the germline gene, which may arise from a read error. The chain combines TRBV20-1 with TRBJ2-6, with TRBD1 matching 7 bases. The germline V gene has CDR1 DFQATT and CDR2 SNEGSKA (reference sequence). This CDR3 region has 16 residues. The CDR3 region has the DNA TGTGCAGGACAGGCAAAACGCACCGCTGGGGCCAACGTCCTGACTTTC. It is translated as CAGQAKRTAGANVLTF.

In its sample, this clonotype was seen a few times. This CDR3 is CSARPQREWYNEQFF. As DNA, the CDR3 is TGCAGTGCTAGACCCCAGCGGGAGTGGTACAATGAGCAGTTCTTC. J is TRBJ2-1 and V is TRBV20-1; TRBD2 agrees at 8 bases. This CDR3 is built from 15 residues. Germline-derived CDR1 and CDR2 are DFQATT and SNEGSKA (reference sequence). J gave up 4 bases and V 2 bases, and 7 bases lay outside the gene matches.

This chain links TRBV24-1 with TRBJ2-5, with no clear D. The CDR3 extends over 12 amino acids. Trimming stripped 2 bases from V and 5 bases from J, with 5 bases between. Germline CDR1 is KGHDR and CDR2 is SFDVKD. This CDR3 is CATSDSMETQYF. DNA of the CDR3: TGTGCCACCAGTGATTCCATGGAGACCCAGTACTTC.

In its sample, this clonotype is medium-sized. The chain uses TRBV7-3 and TRBJ1-1; possibly TRBD1 for D (5 bases). V lost 5 bases to trimming and J lost 0 bases, with 19 bases between them. This CDR3 has 17 residues. Germline V gene data show CDR1 as SGHTA and CDR2 as FQGTGA. Written as DNA, the CDR3 is TGTGCCAGCAGCACTAGGGATCAGGGAAAAATGAACACTGAAGCTTTCTTT. Translation: CASSTRDQGKMNTEAFF.

This clonotype came up a few times. The chain has TRBV6-4 and TRBJ2-1; a possible D gene is TRBD2 (6 bases). The CDR3 runs 16 residues. Germline assignment: CDR1 MRHNA and CDR2 SNTAGT. V was shortened by 5 bases and J by 4 bases, with 18 bases between the two germline ends. This CDR3 reads CASSPLGSGKYNEQFF. DNA of the CDR3: TGTGCCAGCAGTCCCCTGGGTAGCGGAAAATACAATGAGCAGTTCTTC.

The table lists this clonotype with a few counts. The V and J genes are TRBV7-2 and TRBJ2-5, with D perhaps TRBD1 or TRBD2 (5 bases each). The CDR3 has 13 amino acids. In germline, CDR1 is SGHTA, CDR2 FQGNSA. V lost 5 bases to trimming and J lost 7 bases, with 14 bases between them. DNA of the CDR3: TGTGCCAGCAGCGGGGGACCGTCAGGGACCCAGTACTTC. It is translated as CASSGGPSGTQYF.

In its sample, this clonotype was seen a few times. The CDR3 sequence: CASSPRRAQGPTEAFF. CDR3 in DNA: TGTGCCAGCAGTCCCCGACGGGCTCAGGGTCCCACTGAAGCTTTCTTT. The chain recombines TRBV12-3 or TRBV12-4 with TRBJ1-1; D might be TRBD1 (5 bases). V was cut by 5 bases and J by 4 bases, with 20 bases left in between. The CDR3 has 16 residues.

The chain uses TRBV6-6 and TRBJ1-2; possible D gene TRBD1, 6 bases. The V and J ends lost 8 bases and 3 bases respectively, with 13 bases between them. This CDR3 has 13 amino acids. Germline CDR1 MNHNY, CDR2 SVGAGI (reference sequence). The CDR3 sequence: CASRTGGYYGYTF. The DNA for the CDR3 is TGTGCCAGCCGAACGGGGGGCTACTATGGCTACACCTTC.

V usage is TRBV20-1 and J usage is TRBJ1-1, with D tentatively TRBD1 (5 bases). CDR3 size: 13 residues. The germline V gene encodes CDR1 DFQATT and CDR2 SNEGSKA (reference sequence). The V end lost 6 bases, the J end lost 5 bases, and 16 bases lay between the germline ends. CDR3 sequence: CSADERGWTEAFF. DNA for the CDR3: TGCAGTGCCGACGAGAGGGGTTGGACTGAAGCTTTCTTT.

CDR3 protein: CASSPPMGVDTEAFF. In DNA, the CDR3 is TGTGCCAGCTCACCACCGATGGGAGTGGACACTGAAGCTTTCTTT. The V call is TRBV18, the J call TRBJ1-1; D gene unclear. Trimming cost V 0 bases and J 3 bases, with 11 bases left between them. The CDR3 is 15 amino acids. Germline V lookup: CDR1 KGHSH, CDR2 LQKENI.

This clonotype has ten or more counts. The J gene is TRBJ1-2, the V gene TRBV12-3 or TRBV12-4; 7 nucleotides line up with TRBD1. The length of the CDR3 is 12 residues. V trimming: 6 bases; J trimming: 11 bases; junction bases outside the gene matches: 9. In DNA, the CDR3 is TGTGCCAGCAGGGCGACAGGGATAAGGTACACCTTC. Translation gives CASRATGIRYTF.

There are a few counts of this clonotype. The germline gene is not matched at one end of the junction; a read error may be the cause. The chain couples TRBV5-1 to TRBJ2-4; D possibly corresponds to TRBD2 (6 bases). CDR3 length equals 16 residues. The V gene's germline CDR1 is SGHRS and CDR2 YFSETQ. CDR3 DNA: TGCGTCAGCAGCTTTGATAGCAGCGGGCAAGGGAACATTCAGTACTTC. Protein sequence: CVSSFDSSGQGNIQYF. Full variable domain (missing parts from reference TRBV5-1 and TRBJ2-4): KAGVTQTPRYLIKTRGQQVTLSCSPISGHRSVSWYQQTPGQGLQFLFEYFSETQRNKGNFPGRFSGRQFSNSRSEMNVSTLELGDSALYLCVSSFDSSGQGNIQYFGAGTRLSVL.

This clonotype was recorded a few times. J is TRBJ1-5 and V is TRBV6-2 or TRBV6-3; D is unresolved. CDR3 length equals 14 residues. Per germline, CDR1 MNHEY and CDR2 SVGEGT. The germline V and J ends were trimmed by 7 bases and 0 bases, with 10 bases remaining between them. The CDR3 loop is CASTPGFSNQPQHF. The CDR3 region has the DNA TGTGCCAGCACCCCTGGGTTTAGCAATCAGCCCCAGCATTTT.

The chain joins TRBV5-1 to TRBJ2-1; possibly TRBD2 for D (5 bases). The length of the CDR3 is 14 residues. The V end lost 2 bases, the J end lost 8 bases, and 14 bases lay between the germline ends. Germline V lookup: CDR1 SGHRS, CDR2 YFSETQ. DNA for the CDR3: TGCGCCAGCAGCTTTTGGCGAGCGGATGATGAGCAGTTCTTC. Its protein is CASSFWRADDEQFF.

The rearrangement joins TRBV5-1 to TRBJ2-3; D not certain. V shed 3 bases and J shed 6 bases, with 11 bases lying between them. Per germline, CDR1 SGHRS and CDR2 YFSETQ. The CDR3 consists of 13 residues. This CDR3 reads CASSSRKGDTQYF. CDR3 DNA: TGCGCCAGCAGCTCGCGAAAGGGTGATACGCAGTATTTT. Full variable domain (rest looked up from reference TRBV5-1 and TRBJ2-3): KAGVTQTPRYLIKTRGQQVTLSCSPISGHRSVSWYQQTPGQGLQFLFEYFSETQRNKGNFPGRFSGRQFSNSRSEMNVSTLELGDSALYLCASSSRKGDTQYFGPGTRLTVL.

The rearrangement joins TRBV15 to TRBJ1-2; 9 bases are a match to TRBD1. Per germline, CDR1 LNHNV and CDR2 YYDKDF (reference sequence). The CDR3 is 13 residues long. V trimming: 5 bases; J trimming: 5 bases; junction bases outside the gene matches: 3. The CDR3: CATSLDRGYGYTF. CDR3 nucleotides: TGTGCCACCAGCCTCGACAGGGGGTATGGCTACACCTTC.

This clonotype was recorded a few times. The DNA of the CDR3 is TGTGCCAGCTCACCATTGGGGACAGCGAACACCGGGGAGCTGTTTTTT. This sequence encodes CASSPLGTANTGELFF. The gene calls are TRBV18 and TRBJ2-2; TRBD1 matches 7 bases. Germline CDR1 and CDR2: KGHSH and LQKENI. Trimming removed 2 bases from V and 0 bases from J; junction bases left unmatched: 3. The CDR3 is 16 residues long. Supplemented by reference TRBV18 and TRBJ2-2, the full variable domain reads NAGVMQNPRHLVRRRGQEARLRCSPMKGHSHVYWYRQLPEEGLKFMVYLQKENIIDESGMPKERFSAEFPKEGPSILRIQQVVRGDSAAYFCASSPLGTANTGELFFGEGSRLTVL.

This clonotype came up many times. V is TRBV7-9 and J is TRBJ2-1; 12 nucleotides align to TRBD2. CDR3 length equals 15 residues. CDR1 and CDR2 (germline): SEHNR, FQNEAQ (reference sequence). After removal of 5 bases from V and 3 bases from J, the junction contained 2 bases not matched to a gene. The DNA for the CDR3 is TGTGCCAGCAGCCCGGGACTAGCGGGCTACAATGAGCAGTTCTTC. Its translation is CASSPGLAGYNEQFF.

This clonotype was observed a handful of times. This chain joins TRBV5-6 and TRBJ2-1; 8 bases are a match to TRBD1. This CDR3 is 15 amino acids long. CDR1 and CDR2 (germline): SGHDT, YYEEEE. V lost 5 bases, J lost 4 bases, and 8 bases stayed unmatched. The CDR3 region is CASSFSGGLYNEQFF. The DNA for the CDR3 is TGTGCCAGCAGTTTTTCAGGGGGCTTATACAATGAGCAGTTCTTC. Together with reference TRBV5-6 and TRBJ2-1, the CDR3 gives the full variable domain: DAGVTQSPTHLIKTRGQQVTLRCSPKSGHDTVSWYQQALGQGPQFIFQYYEEEERQRGNFPDRFSGHQFPNYSSELNVNALLLGDSALYLCASSFSGGLYNEQFFGPGTRLTVL.

This clonotype was seen only a few times. The chain has TRBV18 and TRBJ2-7; 10 bases align to TRBD2. This CDR3 is 15 amino acids long. The germline V gene has CDR1 KGHSH and CDR2 LQKENI. With 2 bases clipped from V and 1 base from J, the junction kept 2 bases outside the gene matches. DNA for the CDR3: TGTGCCAGCTCACCAGCTAGCGGGAGTTCCTACGAGCAGTACTTC. Its protein product is CASSPASGSSYEQYF.

This clonotype occurred many times. This chain's CDR3 is CASGNREAWGYTF. CDR3 nucleotide sequence: TGTGCCAGCGGGAACAGGGAGGCGTGGGGCTACACCTTC. V usage is TRBV12-3 or TRBV12-4 and J usage is TRBJ1-2; D might be TRBD1 (6 bases). The V end lost 8 bases, the J end lost 8 bases, and 18 bases lay between the germline ends. The CDR3 runs 13 residues.